This T cell receptor (beta chain) was sequenced in a study of regulatory T cells in long-lasting Graves disease. Time point specified: newly diagnosed GD, antithyroid drugs for less than 3 months. The TCR library was prepared using RNA isolated from PBMCs. Libraries of TCR beta came from iRepertoire HTBI primers plus Arm-PCR of CDR3 regions. TCRdb processed the multiplex PCR reads anew with MiXCR; each CDR3 protein has one entry. The table has a few hundred thousand distinct CDR3 sequences, 15% seen once. Germline CDR1 SGHRS, CDR2 YFSETQ. The germline V and J ends were trimmed by 4 bases and 0 bases, with 17 bases remaining between them. The CDR3 consists of 17 residues. The data also belong to a second study, concerning T cells in Graves' hyperthyroidism and ophthalmopathy. That work contributes: Hyperthyroidism of Graves' type that showed no ophthalmopathy progression within 18 months was stable. When the TCR CDR3 underwent first-round RT-PCR, the HTBI primer set was used.

The chain carries TRBV5-1 and TRBJ2-1, with D perhaps matching TRBD1 or TRBD2 (6 bases each). The sample consisted of peripheral blood mononuclear cells (PBMCs), taken at new diagnosis, from a patient treated with antithyroid drugs. The sequence was obtained from a woman in her forties with Graves disease. The CDR3 region is CASSVGGSRSSYNEQFF. The CDR3 region has the DNA TGCGCCAGCAGCGTCGGGGGCAGCCGGAGCTCCTACAATGAGCAGTTCTTC.